This passage covers 14 T cell receptor beta chains from one sample sequenced in a study of T cells in Graves' hyperthyroidism and ophthalmopathy. Regions amplified from RNA transcripts were the TCR beta CDR3 regions. Carried out on the TCR CDR3, a first-round RT-PCR used the HTBI primer set. Each CDR3 protein is one row after TCRdb ran MiXCR on the multiplex PCR reads. The sample has roughly 840,000 distinct CDR3 sequences; around 39% are singletons. Material for sequencing was blood. The receptors here all came from a man between 18 and 35 years old with Graves' hyperthyroidism.

The J gene is TRBJ1-2, the V gene TRBV2, with TRBD1 matching over 10 bases. V lost 7 bases, J lost 8 bases, and 10 bases stayed unmatched. This CDR3 is built from 14 residues. The germline gives CDR1 SNHLY, CDR2 FYNNEI. As DNA, the CDR3 is TGTGCCAGCACCATGAGACAGGGGGCGGAGGGCTACACCTTC. It is translated as CASTMRQGAEGYTF.

For this clonotype: Just one base apart from a much larger clone, this may be a read error. The chain employs TRBV20-1 and TRBJ2-5, with D maybe TRBD2 (5 bases). The CDR3 covers 12 residues. The germline V gene encodes CDR1 DFQATT and CDR2 SNEGSKA (reference sequence). The chain's CDR3 is CSAREDGETQHF. The DNA for the CDR3 is TGCAGTGCTAGAGAGGATGGGGAGACCCAGCACTTC.

This clonotype was counted many times. The V gene is TRBV4-1, the J gene TRBJ1-5; D is unresolved. V shed 1 base and J shed 6 bases, with 7 bases lying between them. This CDR3 region has 13 residues. Germline V gene sequence: CDR1 MGHRA, CDR2 YSYEKL. Written as DNA, the CDR3 is TGCGCCAGCAGCCAAGTTCTCGGTCAGCCCCAGCATTTT. Its translation is CASSQVLGQPQHF.

The V and J genes are TRBV15 and TRBJ1-5; D not certain. The CDR3 totals 14 residues. Per germline, CDR1 LNHNV and CDR2 YYDKDF (reference sequence). The CDR3 region is CVSSLGSSNQPQHF. The DNA for the CDR3 is TGTGTCAGCAGCTTGGGGTCCAGCAATCAGCCCCAGCATTTT. The whole variable domain, filled in from reference TRBV15 and TRBJ1-5, reads DAMVIQNPRYQVTQFGKPVTLSCSQTLNHNVMYWYQQKSSQAPKLLFHYYDKDFNNEADTPDNFQSRRPNTSFCFLDIRSPGLGDTAMYLCVSSLGSSNQPQHFGDGTRLSIL.

In this sample, this clonotype turned up a few times. The V and J genes are TRBV6-1 and TRBJ2-5; D ambiguous. The V end lost 2 bases, the J end lost 2 bases, and 21 bases lay between the germline ends. The germline V gene encodes CDR1 MNHNS and CDR2 SASEGT. The CDR3 is 18 amino acids. CDR3 sequence reads: CASSEPAHFPAQQETQYF. The CDR3, as DNA: TGTGCCAGCAGTGAACCCGCGCACTTTCCCGCGCAACAAGAGACCCAGTACTTC.

This clonotype was observed a handful of times. The rearrangement links TRBV7-9 to TRBJ2-5; perhaps TRBD2 as D (6 bases). This CDR3 has 13 amino acids. The germline gives CDR1 SEHNR, CDR2 FQNEAQ (reference sequence). Trimming took 7 bases from V and 2 from J, leaving 11 bases between them. DNA of the CDR3: TGTGCCAGCAACCCGGGGGAGCAAGAGACCCAGTACTTC. Protein product: CASNPGEQETQYF.

This clonotype occurred a few times. The chain couples TRBV7-2 to TRBJ2-7; a weak D match, TRBD2 (6 bases). The CDR3 runs 15 residues. V was pared by 5 bases and J by 4 bases, with 18 bases between. Germline CDR1 SGHTA, CDR2 FQGNSA. CDR3 loop: CASSPYLQEGYEQYF. In DNA form, the CDR3 reads TGTGCCAGCAGCCCATACCTTCAGGAGGGGTACGAGCAGTACTTC.

The V and J genes are TRBV7-9 and TRBJ1-5; 11 nucleotides match TRBD1. Trimming took 4 bases from V and 7 from J; bases not matched to a gene: 6. The germline V gene has CDR1 SEHNR and CDR2 FQNEAQ (reference sequence). CDR3 size: 15 residues. In DNA form, the CDR3 reads TGTGCCAGCAGCTGGGACAGGGGGAACTGGCAGCCCCAGCATTTT. Protein: CASSWDRGNWQPQHF.

This clonotype was detected once. Germline is not matched at one junction end, which may reflect a read error. The rearrangement joins TRBV11-2 to TRBJ2-3; D gene ambiguous. CDR1 and CDR2 (germline): SGHAT, FQNNGV. The CDR3 is 13 amino acids. CDR3 DNA: TGTGCCAGCAGTTTAGTACGTGTGGGTACGCAGTATTTT. Its translation: CASSLVRVGTQYF.

This clonotype was seen a few times. V usage is TRBV5-1 and J usage is TRBJ1-1; 7 bases fit TRBD1. V lost 4 bases and J lost 7; bases outside the gene matches: 4. The germline gives CDR1 SGHRS, CDR2 YFSETQ. The CDR3 has 12 amino acids. CDR3 in DNA: TGCGCCAGCAGCCGAGACAGGGATGAAGCTTTCTTT. Encoded protein: CASSRDRDEAFF.

This chain joins TRBV7-9 and TRBJ2-7; 7 nucleotides match TRBD2. Losses at the gene ends were 0 bases for V and 2 bases for J; bases not matched to a gene: 7. Germline values: CDR1 SEHNR, CDR2 FQNEAQ (reference sequence). The CDR3 consists of 16 residues. The CDR3 sequence is CASSLAGEGGTYEQYF. The CDR3, as DNA: TGTGCCAGCAGCTTAGCGGGAGAGGGAGGGACCTACGAGCAGTACTTC.

CDR3 in DNA: TGCGCCAGCAGCCAAGAGACAGCTGTCATCACTGAAGCTTTCTTT. Encoded protein: CASSQETAVITEAFF. V is TRBV4-3 and J is TRBJ1-1; a weak D match, TRBD1 (5 bases). V was cut by 0 bases and J by 4 bases, with 12 bases left in between. Per germline, CDR1 LGHNA and CDR2 YSLEER. CDR3 length equals 15 residues.

This clonotype occurred many times. V gene TRBV20-1 combines with J gene TRBJ1-5; D is unclear. The CDR3 runs 13 residues. Germline assignment: CDR1 DFQATT and CDR2 SNEGSKA (reference sequence). Between the trimmed V and J ends, which lost 3 bases and 6 bases, there was a span of 12 bases. The CDR3 here is CSARREGPQPQHF. The CDR3 DNA sequence: TGCAGTGCTAGGAGAGAAGGTCCTCAGCCCCAGCATTTT.

This rearrangement joins TRBV7-9 to TRBJ1-6; tentative D call: TRBD1 (5 bases). The CDR3 runs to 15 residues. The ends were cut back, 3 bases at V and 6 bases at J, with 12 bases in the middle. CDR1 and CDR2 from the germline V gene are SEHNR and FQNEAQ (reference sequence). The CDR3 loop is CASSLEAGTNSPLHF. The CDR3 nucleotides read TGTGCCAGCAGCTTGGAGGCGGGGACTAATTCACCCCTCCACTTT. Full variable domain (missing parts from reference TRBV7-9 and TRBJ1-6): DTGVSQNPRHKITKRGQNVTFRCDPISEHNRLYWYRQTLGQGPEFLTYFQNEAQLEKSRLLSDRFSAERPKGSFSTLEIQRTEQGDSAMYLCASSLEAGTNSPLHFGNGTRLTVT.